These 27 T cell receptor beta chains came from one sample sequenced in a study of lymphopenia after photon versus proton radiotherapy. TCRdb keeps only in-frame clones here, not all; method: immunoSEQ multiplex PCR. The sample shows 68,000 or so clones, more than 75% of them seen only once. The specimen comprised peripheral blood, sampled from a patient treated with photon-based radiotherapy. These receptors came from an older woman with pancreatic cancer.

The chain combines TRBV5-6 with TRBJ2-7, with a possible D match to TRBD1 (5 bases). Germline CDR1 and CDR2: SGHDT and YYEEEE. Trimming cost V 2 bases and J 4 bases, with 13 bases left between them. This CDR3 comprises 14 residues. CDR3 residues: CASSLEQGTYEQYF. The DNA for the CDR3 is TGTGCCAGCAGCTTAGAGCAGGGCACATACGAGCAGTACTTC. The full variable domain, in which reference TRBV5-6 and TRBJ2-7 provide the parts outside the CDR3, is DAGVTQSPTHLIKTRGQQVTLRCSPKSGHDTVSWYQQALGQGPQFIFQYYEEEERQRGNFPDRFSGHQFPNYSSELNVNALLLGDSALYLCASSLEQGTYEQYFGPGTRLTVT.

CDR3 in amino acids: CASSPRWGGEQYF. Written as DNA, the CDR3 is TGTGCCAGCAGCCCCCGCTGGGGGGGCGAGCAGTACTTC. This chain joins TRBV11-1 and TRBJ2-7, with 7 bases aligning to TRBD2. The CDR3 totals 13 residues. J lost 6 bases, V lost 5 bases, and 7 bases had no gene match. Looked up from germline, CDR1 is SGHAT and CDR2 is FQDESV (reference sequence).

CDR3 sequence reads: CASSLGQGAGETQYF. The CDR3 DNA follows: TGTGCCAGCAGTTTGGGTCAGGGGGCGGGAGAGACCCAGTACTTC. V and J are TRBV28 and TRBJ2-5; 8 bases fit TRBD1. This CDR3 region has 15 residues. The ends lost 3 bases at V and 4 bases at J; junction bases unmatched: 7. Per germline, CDR1 MDHEN and CDR2 SYDVKM.

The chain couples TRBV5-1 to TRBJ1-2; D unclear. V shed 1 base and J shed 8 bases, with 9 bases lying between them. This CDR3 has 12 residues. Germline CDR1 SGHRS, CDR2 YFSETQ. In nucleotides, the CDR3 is TGCGCCAGCAGCTTGACGGCAGAAGGCTACACCTTC. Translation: CASSLTAEGYTF. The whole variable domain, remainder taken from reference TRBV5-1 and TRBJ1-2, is KAGVTQTPRYLIKTRGQQVTLSCSPISGHRSVSWYQQTPGQGLQFLFEYFSETQRNKGNFPGRFSGRQFSNSRSEMNVSTLELGDSALYLCASSLTAEGYTFGSGTRLTVV.

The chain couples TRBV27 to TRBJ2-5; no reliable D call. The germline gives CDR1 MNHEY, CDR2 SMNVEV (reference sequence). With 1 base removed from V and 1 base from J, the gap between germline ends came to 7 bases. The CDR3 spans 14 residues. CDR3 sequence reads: CASSLYGPQETQYF. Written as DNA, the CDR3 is TGTGCCAGCAGTTTATACGGGCCCCAAGAGACCCAGTACTTC.

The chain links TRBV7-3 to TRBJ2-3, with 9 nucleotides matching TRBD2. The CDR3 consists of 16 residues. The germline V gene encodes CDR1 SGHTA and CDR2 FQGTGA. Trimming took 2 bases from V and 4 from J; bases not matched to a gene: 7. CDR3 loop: CASSLVGGRAPDTQYF. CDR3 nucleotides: TGTGCCAGCAGCTTAGTGGGCGGGAGGGCCCCAGATACGCAGTATTTT.

The CDR3 DNA is TGCGCCAGCAGCCAAGATCTGAGACAGGGGACCTACAATGAGCAGTTCTTC. Translation: CASSQDLRQGTYNEQFF. The chain links TRBV4-3 to TRBJ2-1, with TRBD1 identical over 8 bases. Unmatched junction bases numbered 6, after V lost 0 bases and J lost 2 bases. Per the germline V gene, CDR1 is LGHNA and CDR2 is YSLEER. CDR3 size: 17 residues.

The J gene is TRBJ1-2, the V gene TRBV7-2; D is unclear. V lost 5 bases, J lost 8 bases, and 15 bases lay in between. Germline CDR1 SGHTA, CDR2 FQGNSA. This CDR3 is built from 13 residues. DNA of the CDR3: TGTGCCAGCAGCCCAACTTCAAACGGGGGCTACACCTTC. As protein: CASSPTSNGGYTF.

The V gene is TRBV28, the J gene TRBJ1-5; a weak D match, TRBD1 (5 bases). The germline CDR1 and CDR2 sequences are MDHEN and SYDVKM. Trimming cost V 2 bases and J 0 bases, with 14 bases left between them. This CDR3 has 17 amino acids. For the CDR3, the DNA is TGTGCCAGCAGTTTAAGCTCGGCAGGGTATAGCAATCAGCCCCAGCATTTT. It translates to CASSLSSAGYSNQPQHF.

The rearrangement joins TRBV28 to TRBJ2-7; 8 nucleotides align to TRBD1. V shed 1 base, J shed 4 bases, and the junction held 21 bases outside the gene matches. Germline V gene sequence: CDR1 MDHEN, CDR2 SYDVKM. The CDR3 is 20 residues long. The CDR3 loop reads CASSLFIFQGAQPNNYEQYF. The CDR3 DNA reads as TGTGCCAGCAGTTTATTTATCTTCCAGGGGGCGCAGCCCAATAATTACGAGCAGTACTTC.

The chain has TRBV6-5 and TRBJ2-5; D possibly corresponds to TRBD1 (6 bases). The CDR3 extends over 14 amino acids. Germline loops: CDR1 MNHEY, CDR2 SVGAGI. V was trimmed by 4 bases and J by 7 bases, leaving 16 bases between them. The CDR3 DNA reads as TGTGCCAGCAGTTCCAGACAGGCCCTGGGGACCCAGTACTTC. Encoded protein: CASSSRQALGTQYF.

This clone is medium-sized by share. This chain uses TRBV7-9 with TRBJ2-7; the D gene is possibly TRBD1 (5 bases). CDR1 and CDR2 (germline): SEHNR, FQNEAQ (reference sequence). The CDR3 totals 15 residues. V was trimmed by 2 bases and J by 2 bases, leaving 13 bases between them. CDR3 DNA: TGTGCCAGCAGCTTATCGCAGGGATCGGCCTACGAGCAGTACTTC. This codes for CASSLSQGSAYEQYF.

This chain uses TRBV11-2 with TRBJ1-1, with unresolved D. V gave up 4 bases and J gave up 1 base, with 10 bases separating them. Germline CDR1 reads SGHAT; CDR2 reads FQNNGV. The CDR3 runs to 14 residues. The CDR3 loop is CASSSSDKNTEAFF. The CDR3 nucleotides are TGTGCCAGCAGCTCCTCAGACAAGAACACTGAAGCTTTCTTT.

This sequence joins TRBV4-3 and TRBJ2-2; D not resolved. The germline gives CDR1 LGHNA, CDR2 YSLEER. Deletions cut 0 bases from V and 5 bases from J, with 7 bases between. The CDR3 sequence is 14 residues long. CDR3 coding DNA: TGCGCCAGCAGCCAAGATGAACGAACCGGGGAGCTGTTTTTT. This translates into CASSQDERTGELFF.

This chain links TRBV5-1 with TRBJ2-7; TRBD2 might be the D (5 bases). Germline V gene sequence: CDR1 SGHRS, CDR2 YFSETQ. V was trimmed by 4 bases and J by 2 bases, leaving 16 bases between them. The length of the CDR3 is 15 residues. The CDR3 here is CASSPSGLLPYEQYF. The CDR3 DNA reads TGCGCCAGCAGCCCCAGCGGCCTACTTCCCTACGAGCAGTACTTC.

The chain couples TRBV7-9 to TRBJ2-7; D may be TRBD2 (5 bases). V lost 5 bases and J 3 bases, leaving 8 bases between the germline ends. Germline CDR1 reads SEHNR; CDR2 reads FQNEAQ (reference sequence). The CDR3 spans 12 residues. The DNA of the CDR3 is TGTGCCAGCAGCGAGGGCGGCTACGAGCAGTACTTC. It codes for CASSEGGYEQYF.

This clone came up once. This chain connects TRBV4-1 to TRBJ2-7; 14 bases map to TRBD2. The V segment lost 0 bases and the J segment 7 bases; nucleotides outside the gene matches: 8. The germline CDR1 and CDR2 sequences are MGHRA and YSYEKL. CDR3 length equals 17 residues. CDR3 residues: CASSQEGLAGVPREQYF. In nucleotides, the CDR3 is TGCGCCAGCAGCCAAGAGGGACTAGCGGGAGTCCCTCGGGAGCAGTACTTC.

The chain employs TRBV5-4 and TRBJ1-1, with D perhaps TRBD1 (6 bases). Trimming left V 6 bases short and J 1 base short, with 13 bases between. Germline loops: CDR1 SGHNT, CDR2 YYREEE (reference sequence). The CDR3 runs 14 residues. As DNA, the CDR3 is TGTGCCAGCAATACAGGGTTGAGGAACACTGAAGCTTTCTTT. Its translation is CASNTGLRNTEAFF.

The CDR3 is CASSLKYSETQYF. DNA for the CDR3: TGTGCCAGCAGCTTAAAGTATTCGGAGACCCAGTACTTC. The rearrangement links TRBV7-2 to TRBJ2-5; D is uncertain. V was pared by 2 bases and J by 5 bases, with 9 bases between. CDR3 length: 13 residues. Germline CDR1 reads SGHTA; CDR2 reads FQGNSA.

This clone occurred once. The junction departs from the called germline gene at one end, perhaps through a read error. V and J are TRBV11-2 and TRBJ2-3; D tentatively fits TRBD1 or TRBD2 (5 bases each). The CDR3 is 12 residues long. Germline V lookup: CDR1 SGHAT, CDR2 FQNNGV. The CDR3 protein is CASSSEGDSGHF. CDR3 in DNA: TGTGCCAGCAGCTCCGAGGGAGACAGTGGGCATTTT.

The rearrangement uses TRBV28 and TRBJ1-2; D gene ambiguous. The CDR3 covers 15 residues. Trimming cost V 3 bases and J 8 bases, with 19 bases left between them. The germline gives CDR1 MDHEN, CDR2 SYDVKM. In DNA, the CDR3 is TGTGCCAGCAGTTTGCTGGCAGGCGGGGTTGGGGGCTACACCTTC. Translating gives CASSLLAGGVGGYTF.

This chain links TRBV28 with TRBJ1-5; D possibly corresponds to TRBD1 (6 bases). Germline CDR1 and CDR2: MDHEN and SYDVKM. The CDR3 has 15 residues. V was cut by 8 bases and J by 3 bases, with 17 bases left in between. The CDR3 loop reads CASLPEGDPNQPQHF. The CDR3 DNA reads TGTGCCAGCCTGCCGGAGGGGGACCCCAATCAGCCCCAGCATTTT.

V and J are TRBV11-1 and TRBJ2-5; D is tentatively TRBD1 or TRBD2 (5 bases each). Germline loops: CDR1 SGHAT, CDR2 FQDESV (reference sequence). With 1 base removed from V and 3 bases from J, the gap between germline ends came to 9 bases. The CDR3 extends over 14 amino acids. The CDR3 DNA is TGTGCCAGCAGCTTAGGGGGGATTGAAGAGACCCAGTACTTC. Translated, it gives CASSLGGIEETQYF.

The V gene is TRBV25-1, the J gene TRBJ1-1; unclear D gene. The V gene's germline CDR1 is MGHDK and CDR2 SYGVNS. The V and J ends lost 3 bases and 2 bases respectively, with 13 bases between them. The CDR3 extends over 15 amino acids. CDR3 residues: CASSDKGRRNTEAFF. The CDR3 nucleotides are TGTGCCAGCAGTGACAAGGGCCGCCGAAACACTGAAGCTTTCTTT.

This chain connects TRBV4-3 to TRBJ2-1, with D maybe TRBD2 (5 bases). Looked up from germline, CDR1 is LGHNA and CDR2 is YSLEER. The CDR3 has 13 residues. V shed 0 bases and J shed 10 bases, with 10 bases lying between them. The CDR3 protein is CASSQEGWEEQFF. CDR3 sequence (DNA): TGCGCCAGCAGCCAAGAAGGGTGGGAGGAGCAGTTCTTC.

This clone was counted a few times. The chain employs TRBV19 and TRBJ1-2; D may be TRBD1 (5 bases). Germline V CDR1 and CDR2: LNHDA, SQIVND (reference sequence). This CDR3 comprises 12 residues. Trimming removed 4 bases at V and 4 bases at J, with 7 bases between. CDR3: CASSRTSYGYTF. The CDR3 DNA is TGTGCCAGTAGTAGGACAAGCTATGGCTACACCTTC.

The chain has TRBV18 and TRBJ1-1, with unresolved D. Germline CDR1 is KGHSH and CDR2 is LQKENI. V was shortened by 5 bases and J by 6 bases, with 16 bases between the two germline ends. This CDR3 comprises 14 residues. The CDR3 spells CASSTIDGSAEAFF. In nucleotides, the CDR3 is TGTGCCAGCTCAACAATCGACGGTTCGGCTGAAGCTTTCTTT.